The clone carrying this T cell receptor (beta chain) has ten or more counts. Its target is unknown. V was clipped by 10 bases and J by 5 bases; unmatched bases: 9. The CDR3 has 13 residues. These data belong to a study of T-cell reconstitution after alpha-beta-depleted transplantation in children. Study conclusions and caveats: Expanded graft clones, several hundred of them, were reportedly the source of alpha-beta T cells about two months after transplant. Newly generated T cells supplied most T-cell counts and diversity one year post-transplant. In some patients, recipient T cells and intrathymic progenitors surviving conditioning explained high day-60 diversity.

A TCRbeta library incorporating unique molecular identifiers was prepared. TCRdb reprocessed the PCR reads with MiXCR, giving one entry per CDR3 protein. Here the sample spans tens of thousands of distinct CDR3 sequences, roughly 6% being singletons. Source: PBMCs, mostly from graft donor cells, taken 180 days after TCRalphabeta/CD19-depleted stem cell transplant. The sequence was collected from a male patient between 10 and 17 years old who had a stem cell transplant for acute myeloid leukemia, so the T cells may come from the graft donor. The rearrangement uses TRBV12-3 or TRBV12-4 and TRBJ2-5, with TRBD2 matching over 8 bases. The CDR3 nucleotides are TGTGCCACAGCTCGCGGGGGGCTTGAGACCCAGTACTTC. Amino acid sequence: CATARGGLETQYF.